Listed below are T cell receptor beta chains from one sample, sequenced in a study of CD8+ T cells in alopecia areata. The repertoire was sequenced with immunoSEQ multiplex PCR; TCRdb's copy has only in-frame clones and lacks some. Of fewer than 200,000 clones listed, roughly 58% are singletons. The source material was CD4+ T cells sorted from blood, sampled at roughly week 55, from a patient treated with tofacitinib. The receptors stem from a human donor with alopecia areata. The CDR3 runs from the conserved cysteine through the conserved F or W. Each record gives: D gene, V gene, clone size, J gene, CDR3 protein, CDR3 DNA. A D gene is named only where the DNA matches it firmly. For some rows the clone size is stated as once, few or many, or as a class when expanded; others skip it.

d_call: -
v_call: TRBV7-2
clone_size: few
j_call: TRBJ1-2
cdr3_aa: CASSPSRPGAGGYTF
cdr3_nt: TGTGCCAGCAGCCCATCCCGCCCGGGGGCGGGTGGCTACACCTTC

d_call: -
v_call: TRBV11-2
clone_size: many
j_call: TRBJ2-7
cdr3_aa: CASKRGETYEQYF
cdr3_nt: TGTGCCAGTAAAAGGGGGGAGACCTACGAGCAGTACTTC

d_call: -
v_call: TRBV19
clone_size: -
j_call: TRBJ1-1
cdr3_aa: CASSKFRAAPEAFF
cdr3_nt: TGTGCCAGTAGTAAGTTTAGGGCAGCACCTGAAGCTTTCTTT

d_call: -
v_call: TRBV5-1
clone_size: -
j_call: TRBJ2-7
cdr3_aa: CASSLSRAEGEQYF
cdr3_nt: TGCGCCAGCAGCTTGTCCAGGGCCGAAGGCGAGCAGTACTTC

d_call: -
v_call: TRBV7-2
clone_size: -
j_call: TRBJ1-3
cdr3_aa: CASSLAPGAVNTIYF
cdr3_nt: TGTGCCAGCAGCTTAGCGCCAGGAGCGGTGAACACCATATATTTT

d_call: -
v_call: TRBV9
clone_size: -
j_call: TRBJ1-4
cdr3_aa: CASSAGPGGEKLFF
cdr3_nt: TGTGCCAGCAGCGCGGGCCCCGGGGGTGAAAAACTGTTTTTT

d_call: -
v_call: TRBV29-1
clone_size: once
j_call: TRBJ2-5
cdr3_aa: CSVGPSGFTGETQYF
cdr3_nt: TGCAGCGTTGGACCCTCAGGATTCACGGGAGAGACCCAGTACTTC

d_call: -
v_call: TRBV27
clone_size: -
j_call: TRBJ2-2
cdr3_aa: CASSLTAGFAGELFF
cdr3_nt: TGTGCCAGCAGTTTAACGGCAGGTTTTGCCGGGGAGCTGTTTTTT

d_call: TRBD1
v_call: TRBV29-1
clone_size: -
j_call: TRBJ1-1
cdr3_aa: CSVARDRSVEAFF
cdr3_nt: TGCAGCGTTGCGAGGGACAGATCAGTCGAGGCTTTCTTT

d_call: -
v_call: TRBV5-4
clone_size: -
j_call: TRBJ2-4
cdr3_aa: CASSPDPERNIQYF
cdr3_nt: TGTGCCAGCAGCCCGGACCCAGAAAGAAACATTCAGTACTTC

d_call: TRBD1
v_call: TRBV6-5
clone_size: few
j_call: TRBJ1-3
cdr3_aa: CASSKTGGTGNTIYF
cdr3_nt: TGTGCCAGCAGTAAGACAGGGGGGACTGGAAACACCATATATTTT

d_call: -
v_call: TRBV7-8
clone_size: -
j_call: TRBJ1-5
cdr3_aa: CASSLVGSGNNQPQHF
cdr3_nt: TGTGCCAGCAGCTTAGTCGGCTCAGGTAACAATCAGCCCCAGCATTTT

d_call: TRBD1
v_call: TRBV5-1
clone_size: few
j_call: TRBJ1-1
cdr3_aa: CASSLASVSGQGEAFF
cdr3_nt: TGCGCCAGCAGCTTGGCCTCGGTATCCGGACAGGGGGAAGCTTTCTTT

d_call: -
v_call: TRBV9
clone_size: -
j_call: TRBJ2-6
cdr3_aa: CASSVEVSSSGANVLTF
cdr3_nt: TGTGCCAGCAGCGTAGAGGTGTCTAGCTCTGGGGCCAACGTCCTGACTTTC

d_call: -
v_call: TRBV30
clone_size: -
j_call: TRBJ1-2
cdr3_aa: CARSEAGYGYTF
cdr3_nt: TGTGCCCGGAGCGAGGCCGGCTATGGCTACACCTTC

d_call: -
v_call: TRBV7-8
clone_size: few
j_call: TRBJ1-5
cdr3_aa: CASSLARGAQQPQHF
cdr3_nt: TGTGCCAGCAGCTTAGCCCGGGGGGCACAGCAGCCCCAGCATTTT

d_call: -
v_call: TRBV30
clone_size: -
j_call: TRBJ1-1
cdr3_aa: CAWRERLQGRGGWTEAFF
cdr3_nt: TGTGCCTGGAGGGAGCGGCTACAGGGACGCGGGGGGTGGACTGAAGCTTTCTTT

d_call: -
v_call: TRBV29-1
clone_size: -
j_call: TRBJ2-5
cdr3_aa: CSVSPSQETQYF
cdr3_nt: TGCAGCGTTTCGCCTAGTCAAGAGACCCAGTACTTC

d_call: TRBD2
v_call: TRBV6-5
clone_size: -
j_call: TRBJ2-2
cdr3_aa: CASTPTSFSGELFF
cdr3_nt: TGTGCCAGCACCCCGACTAGCTTCTCCGGGGAGCTGTTTTTT

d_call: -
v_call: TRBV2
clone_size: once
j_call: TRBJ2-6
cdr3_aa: CASLPAANGANVLTF
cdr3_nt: TGTGCCAGCCTGCCGGCCGCTAATGGGGCCAACGTCCTGACTTTC

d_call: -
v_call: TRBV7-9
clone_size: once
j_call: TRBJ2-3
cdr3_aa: CASSYTDTQYF
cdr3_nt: TGTGCCAGCAGCTACACAGATACGCAGTATTTT

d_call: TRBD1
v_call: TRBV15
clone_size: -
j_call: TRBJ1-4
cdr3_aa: CATSVGGTVATNEKLFF
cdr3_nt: TGTGCCACCTCCGTGGGGGGGACAGTTGCAACTAATGAAAAACTGTTTTTT

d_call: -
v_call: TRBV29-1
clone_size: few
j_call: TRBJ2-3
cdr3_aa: CSVRAGRRTDTQYF
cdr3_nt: TGCAGCGTTCGGGCAGGACGACGCACAGATACGCAGTATTTT

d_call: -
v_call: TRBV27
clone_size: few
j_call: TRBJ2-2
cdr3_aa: CASSTRRTGELFF
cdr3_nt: TGTGCCAGCAGCACCCGGCGGACCGGGGAGCTGTTTTTT

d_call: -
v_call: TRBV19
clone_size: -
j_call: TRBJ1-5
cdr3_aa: CASSPPLQPQHF
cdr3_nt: TGTGCCAGTAGTCCTCCCCTTCAGCCCCAGCATTTT

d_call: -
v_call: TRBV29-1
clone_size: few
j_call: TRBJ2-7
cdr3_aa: CSVVSLTYEQYF
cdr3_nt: TGCAGCGTTGTGTCCCTAACCTACGAGCAGTACTTC

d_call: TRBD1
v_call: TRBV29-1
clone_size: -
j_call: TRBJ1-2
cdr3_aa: CSILQGAYGYTF
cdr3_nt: TGCAGCATCTTACAGGGGGCCTATGGCTACACCTTC

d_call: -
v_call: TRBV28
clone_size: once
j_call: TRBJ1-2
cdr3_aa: CASHSLSQGDGYTF
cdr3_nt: TGTGCCAGCCACAGTTTGAGCCAGGGAGATGGCTACACCTTC

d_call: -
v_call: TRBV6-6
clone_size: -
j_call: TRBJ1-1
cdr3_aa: CASRIGGAEAFF
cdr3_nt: TGTGCCAGCAGAATAGGGGGGGCTGAAGCTTTCTTT

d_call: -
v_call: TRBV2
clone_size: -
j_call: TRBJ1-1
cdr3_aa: CASTTIQQRTEAFF
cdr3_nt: TGTGCCAGCACCACCATACAGCAACGCACTGAAGCTTTCTTT

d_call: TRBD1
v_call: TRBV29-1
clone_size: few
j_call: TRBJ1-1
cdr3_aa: CSVVGQGRITEAFF
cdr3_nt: TGCAGCGTGGTCGGACAGGGAAGGATTACTGAAGCTTTCTTT

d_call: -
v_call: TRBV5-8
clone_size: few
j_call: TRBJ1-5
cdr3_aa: CASSLKGRLGNQPQHF
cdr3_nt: TGTGCCAGCAGCTTGAAGGGGAGGCTTGGCAATCAGCCCCAGCATTTT

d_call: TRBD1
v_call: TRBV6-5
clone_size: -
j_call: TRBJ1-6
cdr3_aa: CASTAGTGRSVHF
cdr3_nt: TGTGCCAGCACCGCCGGGACAGGGAGATCGGTCCACTTT

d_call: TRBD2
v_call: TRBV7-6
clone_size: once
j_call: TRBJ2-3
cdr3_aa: CASSYGTSNPDTQYF
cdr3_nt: TGTGCCAGCAGCTACGGGACTAGCAACCCAGATACGCAGTATTTT

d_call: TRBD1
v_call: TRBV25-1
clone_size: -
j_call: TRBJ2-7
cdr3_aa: CASSEGPGTAYRYEQYF
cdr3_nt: TGTGCCAGCAGTGAAGGCCCCGGGACAGCATATCGTTACGAGCAGTACTTC

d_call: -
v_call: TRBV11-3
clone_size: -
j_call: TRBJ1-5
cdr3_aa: CASSLDVGSQDQPQHF
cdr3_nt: TGTGCCAGCAGCTTAGATGTAGGGTCCCAAGATCAGCCCCAGCATTTT

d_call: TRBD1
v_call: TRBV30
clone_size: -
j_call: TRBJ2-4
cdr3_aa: CAWSVAWTGVWELAKNIQYF
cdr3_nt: TGTGCCTGGAGTGTAGCCTGGACAGGGGTATGGGAGCTAGCCAAAAACATTCAGTACTTC

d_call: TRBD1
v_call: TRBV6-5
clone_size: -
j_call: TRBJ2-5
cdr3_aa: CASSVDRVESETQYF
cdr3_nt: TGTGCCAGCAGTGTGGACAGGGTCGAAAGTGAGACCCAGTACTTC

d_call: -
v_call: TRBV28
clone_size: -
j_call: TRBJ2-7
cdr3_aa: CASSRTYEQYF
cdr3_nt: TGTGCCAGCAGTCGGACCTACGAGCAGTACTTC

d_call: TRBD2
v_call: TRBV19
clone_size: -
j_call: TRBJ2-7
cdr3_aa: CASSATSGSSYEQYF
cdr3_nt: TGTGCCAGTAGTGCCACTAGCGGGAGCTCCTACGAGCAGTACTTC

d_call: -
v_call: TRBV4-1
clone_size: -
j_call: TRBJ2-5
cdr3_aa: CASSQVDSQETQYF
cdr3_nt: TGCGCCAGCAGCCAAGTAGACAGCCAAGAGACCCAGTACTTC

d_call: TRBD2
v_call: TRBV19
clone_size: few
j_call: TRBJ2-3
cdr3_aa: CASSATGGRTDTQYF
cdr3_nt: TGTGCCAGTAGTGCCACGGGAGGCCGCACAGATACGCAGTATTTT

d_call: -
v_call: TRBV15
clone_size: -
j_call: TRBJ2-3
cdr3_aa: CATSSVGGRGDTQYF
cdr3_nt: TGTGCCACCAGCAGTGTCGGGGGAAGGGGAGATACGCAGTATTTT

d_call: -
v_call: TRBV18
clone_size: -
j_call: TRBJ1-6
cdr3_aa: CASSPVRRVPGEPLHF
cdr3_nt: TGTGCCAGCTCACCCGTCCGTCGTGTCCCCGGGGAGCCCCTCCACTTT

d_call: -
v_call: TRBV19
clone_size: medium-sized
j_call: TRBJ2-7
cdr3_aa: CASSIGQRTYEQYF
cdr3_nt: TGTGCCAGTAGTATAGGTCAACGGACCTACGAGCAGTACTTC

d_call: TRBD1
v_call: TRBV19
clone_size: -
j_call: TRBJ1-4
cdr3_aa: CATSGTGREKLFF
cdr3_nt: TGTGCCACTTCCGGGACAGGGCGTGAAAAACTGTTTTTT

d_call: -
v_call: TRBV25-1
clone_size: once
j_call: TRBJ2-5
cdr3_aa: CASSVGETQYF
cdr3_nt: TGTGCCAGCAGTGTGGGCGAGACCCAGTACTTC

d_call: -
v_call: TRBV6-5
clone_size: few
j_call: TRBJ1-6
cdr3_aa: CASSLGVRSPLHF
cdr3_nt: TGTGCCAGCAGCCTGGGGGTACGGTCACCCCTCCACTTT

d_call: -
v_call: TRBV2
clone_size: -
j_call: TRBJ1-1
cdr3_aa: CASRTEMNTEAFF
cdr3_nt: TGTGCCAGCAGGACAGAAATGAACACTGAAGCTTTCTTT

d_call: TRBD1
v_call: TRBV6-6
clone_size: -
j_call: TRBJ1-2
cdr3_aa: CASRDTGAGYTF
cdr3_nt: TGTGCCAGCAGAGACACAGGGGCGGGCTACACCTTC

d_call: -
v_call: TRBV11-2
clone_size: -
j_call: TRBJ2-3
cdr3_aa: CASGGTDTQYF
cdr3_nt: TGTGCCAGCGGGGGCACAGATACGCAGTATTTT

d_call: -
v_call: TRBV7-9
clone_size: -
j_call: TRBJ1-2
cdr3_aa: CASSFEGTPYGYTF
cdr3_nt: TGTGCCAGCAGCTTCGAGGGGACCCCCTATGGCTACACCTTC

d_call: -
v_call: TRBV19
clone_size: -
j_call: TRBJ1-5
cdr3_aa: CASSISREGQPQHF
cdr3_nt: TGTGCCAGTAGTATAAGCAGGGAGGGACAGCCCCAGCATTTT